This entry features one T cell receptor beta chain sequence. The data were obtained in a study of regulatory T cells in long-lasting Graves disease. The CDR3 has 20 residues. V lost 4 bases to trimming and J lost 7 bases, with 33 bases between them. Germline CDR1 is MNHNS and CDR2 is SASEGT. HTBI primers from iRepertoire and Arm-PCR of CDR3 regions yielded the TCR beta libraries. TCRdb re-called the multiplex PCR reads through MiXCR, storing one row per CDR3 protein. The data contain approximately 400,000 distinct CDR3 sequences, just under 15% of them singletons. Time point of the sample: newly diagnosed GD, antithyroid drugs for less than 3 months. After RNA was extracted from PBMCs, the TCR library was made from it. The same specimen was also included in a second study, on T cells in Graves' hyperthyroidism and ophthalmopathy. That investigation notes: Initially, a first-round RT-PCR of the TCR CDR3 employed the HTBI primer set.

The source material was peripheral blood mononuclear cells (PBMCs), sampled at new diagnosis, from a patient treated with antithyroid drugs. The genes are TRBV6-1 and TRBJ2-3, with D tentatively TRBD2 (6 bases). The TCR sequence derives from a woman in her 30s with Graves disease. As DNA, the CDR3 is TGTGCCAGCAGTGCCTCGACAGCCTTCTTTCTAGCGAAGGGCAAGTATACGCAGTATTTT. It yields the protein CASSASTAFFLAKGKYTQYF.